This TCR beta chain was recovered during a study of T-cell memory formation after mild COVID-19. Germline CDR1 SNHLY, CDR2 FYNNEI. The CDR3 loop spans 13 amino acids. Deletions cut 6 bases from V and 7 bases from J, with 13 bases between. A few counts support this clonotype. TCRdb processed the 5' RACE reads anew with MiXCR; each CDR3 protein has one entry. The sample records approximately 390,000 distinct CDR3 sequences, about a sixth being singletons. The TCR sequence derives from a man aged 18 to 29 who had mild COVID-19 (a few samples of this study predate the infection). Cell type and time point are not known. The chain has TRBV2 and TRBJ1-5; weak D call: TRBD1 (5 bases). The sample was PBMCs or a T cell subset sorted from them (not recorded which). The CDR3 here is CASSPGGTQPQHF. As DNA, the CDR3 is TGTGCCAGCAGCCCCGGGGGTACCCAGCCCCAGCATTTT.